This T cell receptor (beta chain) was obtained from a study of T cell changes during pregnancy in multiple sclerosis. Germline V gives CDR1 MGHRA, CDR2 YSYEKL. The V gene lost 4 bases and the J gene lost 3 bases, with 13 bases spanning the gap. The CDR3 consists of 14 residues. Generated by immunoSEQ multiplex PCR, the TCRdb table keeps only in-frame clones and is missing some. The sample has under 65,000 clones, more than 75% seen once; the top ten hold 3.3%. The sequences come from peripheral blood, collected in the first trimester of pregnancy. This rearrangement joins TRBV4-1 to TRBJ2-7, with D maybe TRBD1 (6 bases). The receptor's source is a female donor in good health, enrolled as a control in a pregnancy study. The CDR3 coding sequence is TGCGCCAGCAGCCTAAGCGCAGGGGACTACGAGCAGTACTTC. Residues: CASSLSAGDYEQYF.